The sequence of this T cell receptor (beta chain) was determined in a study of shared clonotypes between healthy human individuals. Terminally differentiated effector memory CD45RA+ cells were left out of the naive CD8 fraction, which was CD45RO-negative and positively selected for CCR7. Turning to this clone: No antigen is known for it.

Study-wide results and caveats: Donor clonotype sharing was expected to depend on sequencing depth.

The assay was run at deep level. In the original processing: In the immunoSEQ data, sequences were junction-only and lacked quality scores, so filtering differed. Here immunoSEQ multiplex PCR was the method, and the copy in TCRdb shows in-frame clones only, minus some. From that table come the V and J calls and clone size; the DNA was used to work out D and trimming. The repertoire includes about 2 million clones, approximately 94% of them detected once, and 0.9% to 1.4% sits in the top ten. Germline lookup yields CDR1 MGHRA and CDR2 YSYEKL. This CDR3 spans 15 amino acids. V shed 7 bases, J shed 5 bases, and the junction held 10 bases outside the gene matches.

The V call is TRBV4-1, the J call TRBJ1-1; 10 bases map to TRBD1. The source is a man younger than 35 in good health. The sample comprised naive CD8+ T cells sorted from blood. The CDR3 spells CASTLSRTGGTEAFF. The CDR3 DNA follows: TGCGCCAGCACCCTATCCCGGACAGGGGGGACTGAAGCTTTCTTT.